The sample holds a few counts of the clone carrying this TCR beta chain. Its antigen remains unidentified. Germline V CDR1 and CDR2: MGHDK, SYGVNS. The CDR3 runs 13 residues. Trimming cost V 6 bases and J 7 bases; bases outside gene matches: 3. This sample was taken from a study of blood T cells in healthy people across ages. Isolation per sample recovered at least 7 million PBMCs. Per sample, extraction of total RNA gave at least 5.5 micrograms in every case. Study-wide results and limits: The study found more naive CD4+ cells and higher diversity in long-lived than aged donors. Age advanced and TCR beta diversity per million T cells fell, roughly linearly.

Combining a sample-barcoded 5' primer with a J-beta primer mix, a second PCR ran for 7 to 11 cycles. TCRdb re-derived calls from the 5' RACE reads in MiXCR, one entry per CDR3 protein. This repertoire shows around 800,000 distinct CDR3 sequences, around 43% found once; its top ten account for around 18%. The sample taken for sequencing was blood. This chain links TRBV25-1 with TRBJ1-2; the match to TRBD1 covers 12 bases. This receptor was taken from a man in his 60s in good health. The DNA of the CDR3 is TGTGCCAGCAGGGGACAGGGGGCTTTTGGCTACACCTTC. It encodes CASRGQGAFGYTF.